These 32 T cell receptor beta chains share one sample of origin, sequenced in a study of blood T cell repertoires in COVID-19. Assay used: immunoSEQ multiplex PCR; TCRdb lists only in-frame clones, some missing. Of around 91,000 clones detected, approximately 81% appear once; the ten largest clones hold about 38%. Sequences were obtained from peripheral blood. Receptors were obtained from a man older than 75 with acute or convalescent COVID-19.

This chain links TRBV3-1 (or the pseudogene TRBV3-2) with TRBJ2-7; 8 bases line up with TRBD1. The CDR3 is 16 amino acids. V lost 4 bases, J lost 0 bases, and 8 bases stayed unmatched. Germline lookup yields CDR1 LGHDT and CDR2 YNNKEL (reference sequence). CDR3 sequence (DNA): TGTGCCAGCAGCCCCCAGGGGGCGCGAAGCTCCTACGAGCAGTACTTC. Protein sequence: CASSPQGARSSYEQYF.

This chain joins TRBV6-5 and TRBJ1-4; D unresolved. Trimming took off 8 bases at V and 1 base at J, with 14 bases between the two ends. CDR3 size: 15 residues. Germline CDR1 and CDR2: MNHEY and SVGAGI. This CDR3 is CASRPDWLTNEKLFF. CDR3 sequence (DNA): TGTGCCAGCCGCCCTGACTGGCTAACTAATGAAAAACTGTTTTTT.

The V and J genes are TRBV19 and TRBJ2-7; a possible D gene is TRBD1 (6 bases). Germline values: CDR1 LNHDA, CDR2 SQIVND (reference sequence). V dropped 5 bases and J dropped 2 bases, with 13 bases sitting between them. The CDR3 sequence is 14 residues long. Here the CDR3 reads CASSFQGKTYEQYF. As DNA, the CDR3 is TGTGCCAGTAGTTTTCAGGGGAAAACCTACGAGCAGTACTTC. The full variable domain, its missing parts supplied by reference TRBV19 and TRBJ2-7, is DGGITQSPKYLFRKEGQNVTLSCEQNLNHDAMYWYRQDPGQGLRLIYYSQIVNDFQKGDIAEGYSVSREKKESFPLTVTSAQKNPTAFYLCASSFQGKTYEQYFGPGTRLTVT.

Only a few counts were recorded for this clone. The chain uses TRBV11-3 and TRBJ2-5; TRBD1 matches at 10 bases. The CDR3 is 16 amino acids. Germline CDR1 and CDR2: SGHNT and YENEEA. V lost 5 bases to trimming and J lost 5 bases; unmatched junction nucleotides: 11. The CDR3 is CASSPGTGVLEETQYF. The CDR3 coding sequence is TGTGCCAGCAGCCCCGGGACAGGGGTGTTAGAGGAGACCCAGTACTTC. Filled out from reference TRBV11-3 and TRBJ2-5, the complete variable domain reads EAGVVQSPRYKIIEKKQPVAFWCNPISGHNTLYWYLQNLGQGPELLIRYENEEAVDDSQLPKDRFSAERLKGVDSTLKIQPAELGDSAVYLCASSPGTGVLEETQYFGPGTRLLVL.

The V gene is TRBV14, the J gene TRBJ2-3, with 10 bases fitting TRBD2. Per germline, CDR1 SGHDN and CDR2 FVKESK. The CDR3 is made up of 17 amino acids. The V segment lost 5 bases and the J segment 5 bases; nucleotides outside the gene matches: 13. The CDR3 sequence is CASSFLAGETLGDTQYF. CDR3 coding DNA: TGTGCCAGCAGCTTCCTAGCGGGAGAAACCCTCGGAGATACGCAGTATTTT.

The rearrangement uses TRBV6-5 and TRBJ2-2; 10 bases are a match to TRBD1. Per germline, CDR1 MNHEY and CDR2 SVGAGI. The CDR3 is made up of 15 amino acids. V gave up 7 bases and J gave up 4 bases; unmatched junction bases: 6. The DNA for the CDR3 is TGTGCCAGCAAACGGGGGACAGGGGTCACCGGGGAGCTGTTTTTT. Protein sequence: CASKRGTGVTGELFF.

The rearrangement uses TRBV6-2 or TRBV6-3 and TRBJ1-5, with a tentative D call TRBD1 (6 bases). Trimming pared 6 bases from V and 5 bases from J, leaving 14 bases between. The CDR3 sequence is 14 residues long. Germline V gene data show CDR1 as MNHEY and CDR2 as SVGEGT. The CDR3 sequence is CASSHRERDQPQHF. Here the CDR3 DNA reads TGTGCCAGCAGCCACAGGGAAAGGGATCAGCCCCAGCATTTT.

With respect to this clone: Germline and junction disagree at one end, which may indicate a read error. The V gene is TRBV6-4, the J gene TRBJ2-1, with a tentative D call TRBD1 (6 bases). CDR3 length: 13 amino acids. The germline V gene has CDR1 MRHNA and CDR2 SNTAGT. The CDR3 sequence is CASSPTLQGVLLF. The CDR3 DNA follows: TGTGCCAGCAGTCCTACTTTACAGGGCGTTTTACTCTTC.

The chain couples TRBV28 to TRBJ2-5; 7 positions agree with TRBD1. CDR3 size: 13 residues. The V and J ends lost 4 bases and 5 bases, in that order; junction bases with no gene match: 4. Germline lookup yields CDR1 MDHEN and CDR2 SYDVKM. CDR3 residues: CASSSGGAETQYF. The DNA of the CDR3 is TGTGCCAGCAGTTCAGGGGGTGCGGAGACCCAGTACTTC.

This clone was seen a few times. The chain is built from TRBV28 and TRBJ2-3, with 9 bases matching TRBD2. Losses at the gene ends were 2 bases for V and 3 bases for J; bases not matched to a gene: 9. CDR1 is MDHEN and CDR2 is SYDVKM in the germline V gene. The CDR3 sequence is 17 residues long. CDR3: CASSLEIAGAETDTQYF. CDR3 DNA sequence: TGTGCCAGCAGTTTAGAAATAGCGGGAGCCGAGACAGATACGCAGTATTTT.

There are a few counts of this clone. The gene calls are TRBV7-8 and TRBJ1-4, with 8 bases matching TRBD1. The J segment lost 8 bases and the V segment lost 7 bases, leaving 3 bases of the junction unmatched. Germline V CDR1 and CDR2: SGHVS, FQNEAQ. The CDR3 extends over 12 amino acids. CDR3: CASNRQGEKLFF. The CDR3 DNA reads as TGTGCCAGCAACCGACAGGGGGAAAAACTGTTTTTT.

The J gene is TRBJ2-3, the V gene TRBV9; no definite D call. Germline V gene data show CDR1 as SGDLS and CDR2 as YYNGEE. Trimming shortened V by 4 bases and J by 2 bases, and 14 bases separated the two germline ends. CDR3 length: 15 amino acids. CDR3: CASSPAGLHTDTQYF. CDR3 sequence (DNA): TGTGCCAGCAGCCCCGCAGGCCTCCACACAGATACGCAGTATTTT.

The CDR3 nucleotides are TGTGCCAGTAGTATAGAGCGGACTAGAGGGGGAGAGACCCAGTACTTC. It codes for CASSIERTRGGETQYF. The chain combines TRBV19 with TRBJ2-5, with D possibly being TRBD2 (7 bases). Germline V gives CDR1 LNHDA, CDR2 SQIVND (reference sequence). The CDR3 is made up of 16 amino acids. Trimming cost V 0 bases and J 4 bases, with 15 bases left between them.

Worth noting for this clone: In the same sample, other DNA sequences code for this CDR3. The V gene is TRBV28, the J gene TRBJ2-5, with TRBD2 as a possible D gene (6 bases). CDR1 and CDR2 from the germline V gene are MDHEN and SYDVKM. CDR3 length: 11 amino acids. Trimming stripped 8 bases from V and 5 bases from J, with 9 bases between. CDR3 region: CASRGRETQYF. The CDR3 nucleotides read TGTGCCAGCCGGGGGAGGGAGACCCAGTACTTC.

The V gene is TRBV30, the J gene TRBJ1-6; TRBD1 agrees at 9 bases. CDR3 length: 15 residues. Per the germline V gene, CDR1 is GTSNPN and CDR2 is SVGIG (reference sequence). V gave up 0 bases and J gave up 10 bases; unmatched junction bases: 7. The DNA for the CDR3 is TGTGCCTGGAGTGTACAACAGGGGGCATTATCACCCCTCCACTTT. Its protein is CAWSVQQGALSPLHF.

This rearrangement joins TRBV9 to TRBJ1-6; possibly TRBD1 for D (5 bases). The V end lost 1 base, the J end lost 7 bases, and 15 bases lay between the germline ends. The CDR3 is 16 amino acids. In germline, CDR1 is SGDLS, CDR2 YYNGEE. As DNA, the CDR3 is TGTGCCAGCAGCGTACTCGACAGCTCGGGCAATTCACCCCTCCACTTT. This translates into CASSVLDSSGNSPLHF.

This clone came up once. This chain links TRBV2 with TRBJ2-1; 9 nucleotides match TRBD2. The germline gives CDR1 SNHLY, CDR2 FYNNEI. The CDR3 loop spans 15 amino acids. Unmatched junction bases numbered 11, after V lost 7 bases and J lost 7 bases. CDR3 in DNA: TGTGCCAGCAACGTGGGCGGGAGGGCCTGGAATGAGCAGTTCTTC. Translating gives CASNVGGRAWNEQFF. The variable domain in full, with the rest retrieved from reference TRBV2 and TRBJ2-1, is EPEVTQTPSHQVTQMGQEVILRCVPISNHLYFYWYRQILGQKVEFLVSFYNNEISEKSEIFDDQFSVERPDGSNFTLKIRSTKLEDSAMYFCASNVGGRAWNEQFFGPGTRLTVL.

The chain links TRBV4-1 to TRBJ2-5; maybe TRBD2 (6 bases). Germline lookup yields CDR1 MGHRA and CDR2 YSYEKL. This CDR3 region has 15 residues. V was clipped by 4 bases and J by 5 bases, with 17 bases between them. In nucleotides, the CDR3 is TGCGCCAGCAGCCCCTTGGGGGGTGAGCGGGAGACCCAGTACTTC. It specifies CASSPLGGERETQYF.

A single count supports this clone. This CDR3 is CASSAGTSGRSSYEQYF. The CDR3 nucleotides read TGTGCCAGCTCAGCCGGGACTAGCGGGCGTAGCTCCTACGAGCAGTACTTC. This chain uses TRBV18 with TRBJ2-7; 12 bases are a match to TRBD2. After removal of 5 bases from V and 0 bases from J, the junction contained 8 bases not matched to a gene. Germline V CDR1 and CDR2: KGHSH, LQKENI. This CDR3 has 17 amino acids.

CDR3 sequence (DNA): TGTGCCAGCAGCTTAGGGGCAGGGAACTATGGCTACACCTTC. Residues: CASSLGAGNYGYTF. V usage is TRBV7-2 and J usage is TRBJ1-2, with a weak D call TRBD1 (5 bases). CDR3 length equals 14 residues. Germline V gene data show CDR1 as SGHTA and CDR2 as FQGNSA. V lost 1 base and J 2 bases, leaving 8 bases between the germline ends.

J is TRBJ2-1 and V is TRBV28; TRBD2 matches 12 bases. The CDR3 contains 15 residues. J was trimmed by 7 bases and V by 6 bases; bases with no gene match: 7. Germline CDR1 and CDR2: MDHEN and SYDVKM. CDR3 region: CASRTTSGSVNEQFF. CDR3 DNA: TGTGCCAGCAGGACGACTAGCGGGAGTGTGAATGAGCAGTTCTTC. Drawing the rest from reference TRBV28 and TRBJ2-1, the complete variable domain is DVKVTQSSRYLVKRTGEKVFLECVQDMDHENMFWYRQDPGLGLRLIYFSYDVKMKEKGDIPEGYSVSREKKERFSLILESASTNQTSMYLCASRTTSGSVNEQFFGPGTRLTVL.

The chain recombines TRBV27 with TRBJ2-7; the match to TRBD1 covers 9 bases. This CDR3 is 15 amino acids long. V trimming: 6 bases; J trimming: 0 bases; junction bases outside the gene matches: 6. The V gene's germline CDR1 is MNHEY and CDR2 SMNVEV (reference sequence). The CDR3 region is CASRWGQGFSYEQYF. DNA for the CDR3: TGTGCCAGCAGGTGGGGACAGGGATTCTCCTACGAGCAGTACTTC.

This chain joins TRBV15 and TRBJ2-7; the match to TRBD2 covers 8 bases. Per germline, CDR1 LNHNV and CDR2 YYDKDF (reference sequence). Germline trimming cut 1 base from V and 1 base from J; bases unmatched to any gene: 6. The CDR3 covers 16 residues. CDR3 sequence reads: CATSRGGGGPSYEQYF. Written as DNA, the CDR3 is TGTGCCACCAGCAGAGGAGGCGGGGGGCCGTCCTACGAGCAGTACTTC.

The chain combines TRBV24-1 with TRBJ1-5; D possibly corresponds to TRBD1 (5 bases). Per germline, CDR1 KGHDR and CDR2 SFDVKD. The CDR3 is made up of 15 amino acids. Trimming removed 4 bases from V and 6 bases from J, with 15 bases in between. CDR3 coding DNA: TGTGCCACCAGTGAGTCAGGGATTACGGCTCAGCCCCAGCATTTT. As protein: CATSESGITAQPQHF.

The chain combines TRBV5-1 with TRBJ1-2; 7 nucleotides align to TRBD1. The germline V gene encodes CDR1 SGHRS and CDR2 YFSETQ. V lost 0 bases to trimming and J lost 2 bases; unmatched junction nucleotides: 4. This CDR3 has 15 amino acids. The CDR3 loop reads CASSLAGQPNYGYTF. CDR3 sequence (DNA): TGCGCCAGCAGCTTGGCGGGACAGCCCAACTATGGCTACACCTTC. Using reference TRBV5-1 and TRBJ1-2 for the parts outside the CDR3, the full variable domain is KAGVTQTPRYLIKTRGQQVTLSCSPISGHRSVSWYQQTPGQGLQFLFEYFSETQRNKGNFPGRFSGRQFSNSRSEMNVSTLELGDSALYLCASSLAGQPNYGYTFGSGTRLTVV.

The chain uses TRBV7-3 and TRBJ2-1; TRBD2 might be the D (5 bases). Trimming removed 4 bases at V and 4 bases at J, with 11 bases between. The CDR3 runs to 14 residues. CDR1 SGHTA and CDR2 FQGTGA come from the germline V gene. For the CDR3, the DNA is TGTGCCAGCAGCTCCAAACTAGGGTACAATGAGCAGTTCTTC. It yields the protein CASSSKLGYNEQFF.

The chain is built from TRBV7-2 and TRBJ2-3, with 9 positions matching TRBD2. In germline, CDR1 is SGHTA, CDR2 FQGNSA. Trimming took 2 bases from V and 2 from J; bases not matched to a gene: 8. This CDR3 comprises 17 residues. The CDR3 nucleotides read TGTGCCAGCAGCTTAACTTCCGCGGGAGGGAACACAGATACGCAGTATTTT. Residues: CASSLTSAGGNTDTQYF.

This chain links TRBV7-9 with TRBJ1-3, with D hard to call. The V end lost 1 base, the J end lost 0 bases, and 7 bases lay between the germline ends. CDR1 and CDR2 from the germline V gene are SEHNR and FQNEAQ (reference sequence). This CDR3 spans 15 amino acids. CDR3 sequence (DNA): TGTGCCAGCAGCTTAGATGGGAGCTCTGGAAACACCATATATTTT. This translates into CASSLDGSSGNTIYF.

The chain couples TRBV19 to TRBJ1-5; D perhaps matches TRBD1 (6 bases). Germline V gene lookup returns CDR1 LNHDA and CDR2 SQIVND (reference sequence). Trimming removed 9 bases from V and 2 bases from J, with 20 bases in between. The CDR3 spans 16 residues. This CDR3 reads CASHTAPQGGNQPQHF. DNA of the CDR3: TGTGCCAGCCACACCGCCCCACAGGGTGGCAATCAGCCCCAGCATTTT.

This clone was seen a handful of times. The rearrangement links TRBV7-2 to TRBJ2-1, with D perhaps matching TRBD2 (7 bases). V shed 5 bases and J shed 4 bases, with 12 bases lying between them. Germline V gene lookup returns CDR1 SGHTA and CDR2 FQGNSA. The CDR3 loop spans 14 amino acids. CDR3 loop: CASSRGGGYNEQFF. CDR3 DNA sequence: TGTGCCAGCAGCAGGGGGGGAGGATACAATGAGCAGTTCTTC.

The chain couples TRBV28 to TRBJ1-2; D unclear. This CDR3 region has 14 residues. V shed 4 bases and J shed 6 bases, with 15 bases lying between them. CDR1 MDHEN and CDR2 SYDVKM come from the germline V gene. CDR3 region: CASSSSLGEHGYTF. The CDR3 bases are TGTGCCAGCAGTTCTAGCCTCGGAGAACATGGCTACACCTTC.

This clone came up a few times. The DNA of the CDR3 is TGCGCCAGCAGCCCCGGGGGCCTAGCGGATTACAATGAGCAGTTCTTC. It translates to CASSPGGLADYNEQFF. The V call is TRBV4-1, the J call TRBJ2-1; D may be TRBD2 (7 bases). Germline V gene data show CDR1 as MGHRA and CDR2 as YSYEKL. V lost 4 bases and J 4 bases, leaving 17 bases between the germline ends. This CDR3 comprises 16 residues.